This TCR beta chain was recovered during a study of T cell responses to AZD1222 COVID-19 vaccine. Study summary: Pooled together were second doses at about 4 or about 12 weeks.

Sequencing was performed with immunoSEQ multiplex PCR; in TCRdb, only in-frame clones are kept and a portion is missing. In the table there are 85,000 to 130,000 clones, more than 75% of which are singletons. Study findings and constraints: Just six AZD1222 recipients tested seropositive at baseline.

The ends were cut back, 1 base at V and 6 bases at J, with 13 bases in the middle. The CDR3 extends over 15 amino acids. In germline, CDR1 is LGHDT, CDR2 YNNKEL (reference sequence). For this clone: Its antigen is not identified.

This specimen consisted of peripheral blood, obtained on day 0 of AZD1222 vaccination. The V call is TRBV3-1 (or the pseudogene TRBV3-2), the J call TRBJ1-5; D might be TRBD1 (5 bases). The TCR comes from an adult in good health. This CDR3 is CASSQGRAVGQPQHF. For the CDR3, the DNA is TGTGCCAGCAGCCAAGGCAGGGCGGTGGGTCAGCCCCAGCATTTT.